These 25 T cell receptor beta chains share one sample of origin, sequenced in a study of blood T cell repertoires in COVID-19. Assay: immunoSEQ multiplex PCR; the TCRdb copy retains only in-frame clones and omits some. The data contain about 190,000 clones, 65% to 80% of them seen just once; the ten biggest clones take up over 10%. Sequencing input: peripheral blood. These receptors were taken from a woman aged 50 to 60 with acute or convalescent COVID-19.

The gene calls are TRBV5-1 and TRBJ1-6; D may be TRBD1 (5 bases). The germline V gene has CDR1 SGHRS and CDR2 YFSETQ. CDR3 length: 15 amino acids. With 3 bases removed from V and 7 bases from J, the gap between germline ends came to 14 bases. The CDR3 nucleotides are TGCGCCAGCAGCTCCATAACTCAGGGAAATTCACCCCTCCACTTT. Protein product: CASSSITQGNSPLHF.

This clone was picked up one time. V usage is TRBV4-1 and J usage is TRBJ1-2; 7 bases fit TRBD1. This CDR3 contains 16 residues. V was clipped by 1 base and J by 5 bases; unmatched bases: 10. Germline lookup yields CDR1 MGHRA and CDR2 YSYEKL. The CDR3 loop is CASSQGPGTAWYGYTF. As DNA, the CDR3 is TGCGCCAGCAGCCAAGGCCCCGGGACAGCCTGGTATGGCTACACCTTC.

CDR3 DNA: TGCGCCAGCAGCCTCGGTCGGGGACAGGGTCATTCACCCCTCCACTTT. This gives the protein CASSLGRGQGHSPLHF. This chain links TRBV5-1 with TRBJ1-6; TRBD1 aligns across 9 bases. Per the germline V gene, CDR1 is SGHRS and CDR2 is YFSETQ. The V gene end was trimmed by 4 bases and the J gene end by 8 bases; junction bases not matched to a gene: 10. This CDR3 region has 16 residues.

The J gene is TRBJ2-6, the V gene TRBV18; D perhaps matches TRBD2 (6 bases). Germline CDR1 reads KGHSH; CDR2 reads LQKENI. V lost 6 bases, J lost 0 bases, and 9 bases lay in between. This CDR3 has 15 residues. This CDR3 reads CASSIGGSGANVLTF. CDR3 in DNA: TGTGCCAGCTCGATCGGGGGCTCTGGGGCCAACGTCCTGACTTTC.

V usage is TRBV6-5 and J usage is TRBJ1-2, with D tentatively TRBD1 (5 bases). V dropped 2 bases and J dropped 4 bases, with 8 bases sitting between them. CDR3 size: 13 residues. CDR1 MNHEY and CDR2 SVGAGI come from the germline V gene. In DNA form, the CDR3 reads TGTGCCAGCAGTTACGACAGACTCTATGGCTACACCTTC. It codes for CASSYDRLYGYTF.

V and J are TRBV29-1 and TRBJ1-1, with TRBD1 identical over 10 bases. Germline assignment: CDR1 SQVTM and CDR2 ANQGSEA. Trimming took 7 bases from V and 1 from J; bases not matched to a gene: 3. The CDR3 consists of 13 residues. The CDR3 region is CSARQGANTEAFF. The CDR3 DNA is TGCAGCGCCAGACAGGGGGCGAACACTGAAGCTTTCTTT.

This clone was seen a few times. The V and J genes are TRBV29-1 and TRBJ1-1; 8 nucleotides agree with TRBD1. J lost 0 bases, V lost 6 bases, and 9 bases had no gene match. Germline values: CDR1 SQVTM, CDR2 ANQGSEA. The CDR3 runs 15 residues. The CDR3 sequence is CSVRTTGAMNTEAFF. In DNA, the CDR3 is TGCAGCGTACGAACGACAGGGGCGATGAACACTGAAGCTTTCTTT.

CDR3 residues: CASSQDLVRLPNHNSPLHF. The CDR3 region has the DNA TGCGCCAGCAGCCAAGATCTCGTCCGACTCCCCAACCATAATTCACCCCTCCACTTT. The chain combines TRBV4-3 with TRBJ1-6; D uncertain. Germline CDR1 and CDR2: LGHNA and YSLEER. The V end was cut by 0 bases, the J end by 5 bases, with 20 bases between. The CDR3 consists of 19 residues.

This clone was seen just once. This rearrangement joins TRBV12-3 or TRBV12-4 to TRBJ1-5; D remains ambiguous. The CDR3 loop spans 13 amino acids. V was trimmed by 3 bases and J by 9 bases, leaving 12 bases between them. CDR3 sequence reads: CASSLDWAMPQHF. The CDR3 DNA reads TGTGCCAGCAGTTTGGACTGGGCTATGCCCCAGCATTTT.

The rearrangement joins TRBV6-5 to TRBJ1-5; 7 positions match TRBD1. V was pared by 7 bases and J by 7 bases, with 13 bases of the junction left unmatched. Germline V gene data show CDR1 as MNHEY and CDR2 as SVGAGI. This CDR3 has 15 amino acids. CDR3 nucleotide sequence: TGTGCCAGCACCTTACACAGGGGTCGAGGGCAGCCCCAGCATTTT. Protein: CASTLHRGRGQPQHF.

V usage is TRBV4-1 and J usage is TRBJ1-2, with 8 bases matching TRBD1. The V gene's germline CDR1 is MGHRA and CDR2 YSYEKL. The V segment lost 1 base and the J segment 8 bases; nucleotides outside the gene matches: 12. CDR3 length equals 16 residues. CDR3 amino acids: CASSQGPGQAGRGYTF. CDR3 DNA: TGCGCCAGCAGCCAAGGACCGGGACAGGCGGGGCGAGGCTACACCTTC.

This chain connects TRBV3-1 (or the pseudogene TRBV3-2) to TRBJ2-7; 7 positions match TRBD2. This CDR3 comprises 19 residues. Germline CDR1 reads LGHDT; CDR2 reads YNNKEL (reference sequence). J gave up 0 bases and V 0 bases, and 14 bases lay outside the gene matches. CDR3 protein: CASSQDFAVWLADSYEQYF. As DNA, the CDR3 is TGTGCCAGCAGCCAAGATTTCGCGGTTTGGCTAGCGGACTCCTACGAGCAGTACTTC.

This CDR3 reads CASSFGHSYEQYF. The CDR3 DNA is TGTGCCAGCAGCTTCGGACATTCCTACGAGCAGTACTTC. The gene calls are TRBV5-4 and TRBJ2-7; D may be TRBD1 (5 bases). CDR1 SGHNT and CDR2 YYREEE come from the germline V gene (reference sequence). The CDR3 spans 13 residues. V lost 2 bases and J 1 base, leaving 7 bases between the germline ends.

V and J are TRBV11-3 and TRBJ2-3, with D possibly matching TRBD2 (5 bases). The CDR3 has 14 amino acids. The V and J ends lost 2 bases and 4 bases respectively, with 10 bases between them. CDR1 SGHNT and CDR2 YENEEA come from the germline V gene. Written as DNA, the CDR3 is TGTGCCAGCAGCTTAAGCGGTTCCTCAGATACGCAGTATTTT. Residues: CASSLSGSSDTQYF.

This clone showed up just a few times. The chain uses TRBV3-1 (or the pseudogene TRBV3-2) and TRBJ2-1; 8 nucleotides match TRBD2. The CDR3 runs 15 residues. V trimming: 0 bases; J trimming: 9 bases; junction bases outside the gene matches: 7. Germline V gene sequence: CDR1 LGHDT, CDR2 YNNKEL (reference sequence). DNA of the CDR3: TGTGCCAGCAGCCAAGAGCCGGGGGGGCGTAGTGAGCAGTTCTTC. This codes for CASSQEPGGRSEQFF.

The CDR3 sequence is CASSESGSGANVLTF. The DNA for the CDR3 is TGTGCCAGCAGTGAGTCGGGGAGTGGGGCCAACGTCCTGACTTTC. This sequence joins TRBV6-1 and TRBJ2-6, with a weak D call TRBD2 (5 bases). The V end lost 3 bases, the J end lost 3 bases, and 9 bases lay between the germline ends. Germline V gene data show CDR1 as MNHNS and CDR2 as SASEGT. The CDR3 totals 15 residues.

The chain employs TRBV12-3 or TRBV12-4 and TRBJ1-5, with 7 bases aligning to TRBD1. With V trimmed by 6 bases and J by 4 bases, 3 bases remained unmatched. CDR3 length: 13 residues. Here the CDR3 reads CASSPGGNQPQHF. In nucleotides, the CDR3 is TGTGCCAGCAGCCCAGGGGGGAATCAGCCCCAGCATTTT.

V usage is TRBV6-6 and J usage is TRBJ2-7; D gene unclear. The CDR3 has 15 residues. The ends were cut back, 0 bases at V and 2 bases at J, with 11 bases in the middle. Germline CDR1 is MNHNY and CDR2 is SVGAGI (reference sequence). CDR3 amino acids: CASSYSRASTYEQYF. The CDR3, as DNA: TGTGCCAGCAGTTACTCGAGAGCGAGCACCTACGAGCAGTACTTC.

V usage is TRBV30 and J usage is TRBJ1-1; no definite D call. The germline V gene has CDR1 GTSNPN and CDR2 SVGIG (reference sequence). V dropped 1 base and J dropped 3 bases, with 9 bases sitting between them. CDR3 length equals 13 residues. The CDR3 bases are TGTGCCTGGAGTGGGGCAATTGACACTGAAGCTTTCTTT. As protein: CAWSGAIDTEAFF.

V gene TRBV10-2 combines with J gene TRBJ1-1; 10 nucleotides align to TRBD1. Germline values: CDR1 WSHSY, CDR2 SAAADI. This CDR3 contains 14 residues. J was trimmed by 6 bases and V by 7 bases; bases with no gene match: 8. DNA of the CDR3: TGCGCCAGCACCCTCGGGGACAGGGGCGCTGAAGCTTTCTTT. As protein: CASTLGDRGAEAFF.

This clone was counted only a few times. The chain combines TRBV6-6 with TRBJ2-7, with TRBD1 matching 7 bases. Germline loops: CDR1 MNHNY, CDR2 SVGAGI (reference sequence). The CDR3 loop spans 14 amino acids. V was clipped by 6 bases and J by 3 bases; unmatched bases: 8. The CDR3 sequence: CASRFGQVNYEQYF. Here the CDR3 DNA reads TGTGCCAGCAGGTTCGGACAGGTTAACTACGAGCAGTACTTC.

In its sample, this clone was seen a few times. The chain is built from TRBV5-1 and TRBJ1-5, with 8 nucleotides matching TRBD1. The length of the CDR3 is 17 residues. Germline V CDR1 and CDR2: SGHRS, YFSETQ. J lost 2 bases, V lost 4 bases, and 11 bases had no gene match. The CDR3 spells CASSEVGTGIGNQPQHF. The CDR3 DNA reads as TGCGCCAGCAGCGAAGTCGGGACAGGAATCGGCAATCAGCCCCAGCATTTT.

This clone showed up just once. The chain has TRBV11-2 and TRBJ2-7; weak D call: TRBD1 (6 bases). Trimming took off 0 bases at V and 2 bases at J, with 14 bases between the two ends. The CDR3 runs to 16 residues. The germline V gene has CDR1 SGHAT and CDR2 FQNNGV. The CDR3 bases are TGTGCCAGCAGCTTAGATACCCTTCAGGGGACCTACGAGCAGTACTTC. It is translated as CASSLDTLQGTYEQYF.

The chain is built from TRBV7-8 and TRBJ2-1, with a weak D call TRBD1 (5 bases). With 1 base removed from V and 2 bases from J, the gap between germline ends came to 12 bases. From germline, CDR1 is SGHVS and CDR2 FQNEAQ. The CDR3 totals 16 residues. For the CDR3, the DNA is TGTGCCAGCAGCTTAGAGGGCAGGGTCCCCTACAATGAGCAGTTCTTC. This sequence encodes CASSLEGRVPYNEQFF.

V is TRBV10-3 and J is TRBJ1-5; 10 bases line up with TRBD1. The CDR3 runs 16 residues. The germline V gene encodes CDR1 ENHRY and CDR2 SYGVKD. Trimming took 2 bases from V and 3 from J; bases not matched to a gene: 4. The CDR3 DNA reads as TGTGCCATCAGTGAGCCGGGACAGGGGTACAATCAGCCCCAGCATTTT. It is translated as CAISEPGQGYNQPQHF.